The 2 T cell receptor beta chains given below trace back to one sample, sequenced in a study of T cells in Graves' hyperthyroidism and ophthalmopathy. The CDR3 regions of TCR beta were amplified from RNA transcripts. The HTBI primer set was used in a first-round RT-PCR of the TCR CDR3. MiXCR, applied by TCRdb to the multiplex PCR reads, yields one record per CDR3 protein. The profile shows 600,000 to 700,000 distinct CDR3 sequences, about 45% of them singletons. Sequencing was performed on peripheral blood or thyroid tissue (not recorded which). The receptors come from an adult man with Graves' disease, either hyperthyroidism or ophthalmopathy (not recorded which).

The rearrangement joins TRBV7-8 to TRBJ2-7; D is unresolved. The CDR3 has 15 residues. V lost 4 bases to trimming and J lost 3 bases, with 16 bases between them. Germline assignment: CDR1 SGHVS and CDR2 FQNEAQ. This chain's CDR3 is CASSSPLGKDYEQYF. The CDR3 DNA sequence: TGTGCCAGCAGCTCTCCCCTGGGGAAAGACTACGAGCAGTACTTC.

The chain carries TRBV20-1 and TRBJ2-5; weak D call: TRBD2 (5 bases). The CDR3 spans 14 residues. Germline V gene data show CDR1 as DFQATT and CDR2 as SNEGSKA (reference sequence). V gave up 3 bases and J gave up 2 bases, with 13 bases separating them. Here the CDR3 reads CSASLGPGQETQYF. CDR3 DNA: TGCAGTGCTAGCCTAGGACCGGGACAAGAGACCCAGTACTTC.